The present entry profiles one TCR beta chain with its context. Its antigen is as yet unknown. With 5 bases removed from V and 4 bases from J, the gap between germline ends came to 8 bases. This CDR3 is 12 amino acids long. CDR1 MNHNS and CDR2 SASEGT come from the germline V gene. This sample was taken from a study of chemoradiotherapy in HPV16-positive cancers. For the study at large: Candidate HPV-specific clones and shared TCR motifs came from a couple of HPV16-positive patients. Study-level points and caveats: HPV-responsive T-cell expansion during chemoradiotherapy was linked to improved recurrence-free survival in HPV16-positive patients. Candidate HPV-specific clones and E7-related TCR motifs grew in tumor during treatment. Only two HPV16-positive patients supplied the functional HPV-specificity definition.

Data came from immunoSEQ multiplex PCR; TCRdb stores just in-frame clones and leaves some out. The data hold under 85,000 clones, with approximately 91% observed a single time. The sample consisted of blood, taken from a patient who underwent chemoradiotherapy. The receptor was isolated from a human donor with HPV-associated anogenital cancer. This chain uses TRBV6-1 with TRBJ1-2; weak D call: TRBD1 (6 bases). The CDR3 is CASSQGLYGYTF. CDR3 coding DNA: TGTGCCAGCAGTCAGGGGCTCTATGGCTACACCTTC.